Given below is one T cell receptor (beta chain) in context. Its antigen is undetermined. This specimen comes from a study of cytomegalovirus exposure and HLA in healthy donors. Study-wide points: Most likely, a cluster of highly shared sequence variants arose as a sequencing artifact. When a later analysis was performed, an Asian-associated ancestry cluster reportedly had fewer N-insertions than the roughly 700-donor mean.

PCR involved 60 Vbeta and 13 Jbeta primers. Libraries were prepared by immunoSEQ multiplex PCR; TCRdb keeps only in-frame clonotypes and omits some of them. The table lists under 250,000 clones, 78% of them singletons. The junction had 14 bases not matched to a gene; V was cut back by 3 bases and J by 9 bases. The CDR3 is made up of 17 amino acids. The germline V gene has CDR1 MNHEY and CDR2 SMNVEV (reference sequence). The specimen sequenced was PBMCs. The chain uses TRBV27 and TRBJ1-6; 7 bases match TRBD1. This clonotype originated in a male donor in good health and CMV-seronegative. The CDR3 nucleotides are TGTGCCAGCAGTTTCCGGACAGGTACCATAAGTAGTTCACCCCTCCACTTT. Translating gives CASSFRTGTISSSPLHF.